This TCR beta chain is drawn from a study of shared clonotypes between healthy human individuals. Study as a whole: A few men and a couple of women, aged 18 to 49, were donors.

Concerning this clone: The identical CDR3 is also encoded by other nucleotide sequences in the sample.

Nashville, Tennessee was home to all donors, who were Caucasian adults. CD4+ cells were split into CD45RA+ naive and CD45RA-negative memory subsets. The test was conducted at deep level. Only in-frame clones appear in the TCRdb table, and some are missing; sequencing was by immunoSEQ multiplex PCR. The sample yields 980,000 or so clones, 76% seen once. This CDR3 has 14 amino acids. Trimming left V 1 base short and J 2 bases short, with 7 bases between. CDR1 and CDR2 from the germline V gene are LNHDA and SQIVND (reference sequence). The chain uses TRBV19 and TRBJ2-3; a weak D match, TRBD1 (5 bases). This receptor was taken from a young man in good health. Sequenced input: memory CD4+ T cells sorted from blood. Subset specified: CD45RA-negative fraction. The CDR3 sequence: CASSIGGNTDTQYF. CDR3 nucleotides: TGTGCCAGTAGTATAGGGGGCAACACAGATACGCAGTATTTT.